The 14 T cell receptor beta chains below come from one sample, sequenced in a study of shared clonotypes between healthy human individuals. Naive-designated CD8 cells lacked CD45RO, were positively enriched for CCR7, and omitted terminally differentiated effector memory CD45RA+ cells. TCRdb's copy holds only in-frame clones and misses some; the assay was immunoSEQ multiplex PCR. The sample yields hundreds of thousands of clones, approximately 96% seen once. Sequences were obtained from naive CD8+ T cells sorted from blood. These receptors came from a woman aged 25 to 39 in good health.

The chain is built from TRBV9 and TRBJ2-1; possibly TRBD2 for D (6 bases). CDR3 length equals 17 residues. Trimming left V 4 bases short and J 9 bases short, with 26 bases between. Germline assignment: CDR1 SGDLS and CDR2 YYNGEE. CDR3 protein: CASSYRISGAVSSEQFF. For the CDR3, the DNA is TGTGCCAGCAGCTACCGGATTTCGGGAGCTGTGAGTAGTGAGCAGTTCTTC.

The chain has TRBV9 and TRBJ1-3, with D hard to call. The CDR3 totals 14 residues. Germline-derived CDR1 and CDR2 are SGDLS and YYNGEE. The ends were cut back, 3 bases at V and 3 bases at J, with 10 bases in the middle. The CDR3 is CASSERAGGNTIYF. The CDR3 nucleotides are TGTGCCAGCAGCGAGAGGGCGGGTGGAAACACCATATATTTT.

The chain couples TRBV5-6 to TRBJ2-1; 8 bases match TRBD1. The CDR3 totals 14 residues. Trimming removed 6 bases from V and 7 bases from J; junction bases left unmatched: 9. Per germline, CDR1 SGHDT and CDR2 YYEEEE. The CDR3 protein is CASTSVQGANEQFF. The CDR3 DNA reads TGTGCCAGCACCAGCGTGCAGGGGGCAAATGAGCAGTTCTTC.

The chain links TRBV19 to TRBJ1-5; TRBD1 is a possible D gene (6 bases). V was trimmed by 3 bases and J by 1 base, leaving 10 bases between them. CDR1 is LNHDA and CDR2 is SQIVND in the germline V gene (reference sequence). The CDR3 runs 15 residues. Written as DNA, the CDR3 is TGTGCCAGTAGTATGTACAGGGACAGCAATCAGCCCCAGCATTTT. Its translation: CASSMYRDSNQPQHF.

This clone has just one count. The chain is built from TRBV2 and TRBJ2-4; TRBD2 aligns across 14 bases. The CDR3 runs to 21 residues. Germline CDR1 SNHLY, CDR2 FYNNEI. Losses at the gene ends were 1 base for V and 2 bases for J; bases not matched to a gene: 13. The CDR3 sequence: CASSEVGTSGRTLMSKNIQYF. In DNA form, the CDR3 reads TGTGCCAGCAGTGAAGTGGGGACTAGCGGGAGAACCCTGATGTCCAAAAACATTCAGTACTTC.

The CDR3 nucleotides are TGTGCCAGCAGCGGGGCCGGGACAGGACCTTACGAGCAGTACTTC. Amino acid sequence: CASSGAGTGPYEQYF. The rearrangement uses TRBV5-6 and TRBJ2-7, with 8 bases lining up with TRBD1. Trimming cost V 4 bases and J 4 bases; bases outside gene matches: 10. This CDR3 contains 15 residues. Germline CDR1 reads SGHDT; CDR2 reads YYEEEE. The whole variable domain, filled in from reference TRBV5-6 and TRBJ2-7, reads DAGVTQSPTHLIKTRGQQVTLRCSPKSGHDTVSWYQQALGQGPQFIFQYYEEEERQRGNFPDRFSGHQFPNYSSELNVNALLLGDSALYLCASSGAGTGPYEQYFGPGTRLTVT.

The chain uses TRBV28 and TRBJ2-6, with D possibly TRBD1 on 6 matching bases. There are 16 residues in the CDR3. The ends were cut back, 4 bases at V and 4 bases at J, with 14 bases in the middle. CDR1 and CDR2 from the germline V gene are MDHEN and SYDVKM. The CDR3 sequence is CASSSGTTRGANVLTF. The CDR3 DNA reads TGTGCCAGCAGTTCCGGGACAACGAGAGGGGCCAACGTCCTGACTTTC.

In DNA form, the CDR3 reads TGTGCCAGCAGTTTGGGACAGGGGGCCGGTGAGCAGTTCTTC. Amino acids: CASSLGQGAGEQFF. V is TRBV27 and J is TRBJ2-1, with 12 nucleotides matching TRBD1. V was clipped by 3 bases and J by 9 bases; unmatched bases: 3. This CDR3 is 14 amino acids long. The V gene's germline CDR1 is MNHEY and CDR2 SMNVEV (reference sequence).

The chain carries TRBV28 and TRBJ2-5; 7 nucleotides agree with TRBD1. V gave up 5 bases and J gave up 5 bases; unmatched junction bases: 17. Germline V gene sequence: CDR1 MDHEN, CDR2 SYDVKM. The CDR3 consists of 17 residues. The DNA of the CDR3 is TGTGCCAGCAGTCCGACCAGCCCCTTAGGGGGCTACGAGACCCAGTACTTC. Protein: CASSPTSPLGGYETQYF.

The rearrangement links TRBV6-6 to TRBJ2-1, with 12 bases matching TRBD2. This CDR3 has 15 amino acids. Germline CDR1 and CDR2: MNHNY and SVGAGI (reference sequence). With 7 bases clipped from V and 5 bases from J, the junction kept 6 bases outside the gene matches. The CDR3: CASIDGLAGNNEQFF. CDR3 bases: TGTGCCAGCATCGACGGACTAGCGGGGAACAATGAGCAGTTCTTC.

The chain links TRBV25-1 to TRBJ2-7, with D perhaps TRBD1 or TRBD2 (5 bases each). Germline lookup yields CDR1 MGHDK and CDR2 SYGVNS. This CDR3 has 15 amino acids. V was pared by 4 bases and J by 0 bases, with 13 bases between. The CDR3 sequence is CASSVTLGVSYEQYF. The CDR3 DNA reads TGTGCCAGCAGTGTAACATTGGGGGTCTCCTACGAGCAGTACTTC.

This chain connects TRBV4-2 to TRBJ2-2, with TRBD2 matching 11 bases. V gave up 0 bases and J gave up 1 base; unmatched junction bases: 7. CDR3 length: 19 residues. Germline lookup yields CDR1 LGHNA and CDR2 YNFKEQ. CDR3 sequence reads: CASSQEVGLAGENTGELFF. The CDR3 bases are TGTGCCAGCAGCCAAGAAGTTGGACTAGCGGGTGAGAACACCGGGGAGCTGTTTTTT.

DNA of the CDR3: TGTGCCAGCAGCTTGCCCGGGGGCCGCTACAATGAGCAGTTCTTC. Translation gives CASSLPGGRYNEQFF. The chain is built from TRBV13 and TRBJ2-1, with D perhaps matching TRBD1 or TRBD2 (6 bases each). The V and J ends lost 3 bases and 3 bases respectively, with 12 bases between them. This CDR3 is 15 amino acids long. Germline CDR1 PRHDT, CDR2 FYEKMQ (reference sequence).

The CDR3 nucleotides are TGTGCCAGCAGTTTGGTCCTAGCCCACGAGCAGTACTTC. Its protein product is CASSLVLAHEQYF. This chain connects TRBV27 to TRBJ2-7; the D gene is possibly TRBD2 (5 bases). The CDR3 totals 13 residues. V was pared by 3 bases and J by 5 bases, with 11 bases between. The germline CDR1 and CDR2 sequences are MNHEY and SMNVEV (reference sequence).